Presented here are 28 T cell receptor beta chains from one specimen sequenced in a study of shared clonotypes between healthy human individuals. Assay used: immunoSEQ multiplex PCR; TCRdb lists only in-frame clones, some missing. This sample has 900,000 to 1,200,000 clones, with approximately 80% found just once. Sequencing was carried out using memory CD4+ T cells from PBMCs. Subset indicated: CD45RA-negative fraction. The source of these receptors is a man younger than 35 in good health. Some clones in this sample may be carry-over from other donors' samples.

This clone appeared a few times. The chain couples TRBV5-1 to TRBJ2-3; unclear D gene. V was clipped by 0 bases and J by 6 bases, with 14 bases between them. Looked up from germline, CDR1 is SGHRS and CDR2 is YFSETQ. The CDR3 sequence is 15 residues long. The CDR3 is CASSLGMNLGDTQYF. DNA for the CDR3: TGCGCCAGCAGCTTGGGGATGAATTTGGGGGATACGCAGTATTTT.

As to this clone: A clone one base away is much larger, so this may be a read error. The genes are TRBV30 and TRBJ2-7; 8 nucleotides match TRBD1. CDR1 and CDR2 from the germline V gene are GTSNPN and SVGIG (reference sequence). This CDR3 contains 14 residues. The CDR3 protein is CAWGPGQAPYEQHF. CDR3 bases: TGTGCCTGGGGGCCGGGACAGGCCCCCTACGAGCAGCACTTC.

The V and J genes are TRBV25-1 and TRBJ2-1; D gene unclear. The CDR3 has 13 residues. Trimming left V 8 bases short and J 5 bases short, with 13 bases between. Germline CDR1 is MGHDK and CDR2 is SYGVNS. CDR3 amino acids: CASGAMSNNEQFF. In nucleotides, the CDR3 is TGTGCCAGCGGTGCCATGAGCAACAATGAGCAGTTCTTC.

The chain carries TRBV6-5 and TRBJ1-2; a weak D match, TRBD1 (5 bases). The germline gives CDR1 MNHEY, CDR2 SVGAGI. Trimming took off 7 bases at V and 4 bases at J, with 16 bases between the two ends. The length of the CDR3 is 14 residues. The CDR3: CASTKGEGTYGYTF. As DNA, the CDR3 is TGTGCCAGCACCAAAGGAGAAGGGACCTATGGCTACACCTTC.

This chain uses TRBV5-5 with TRBJ1-4; weak D call: TRBD1 (6 bases). The CDR3 totals 14 residues. Trimming removed 4 bases from V and 5 bases from J, with 12 bases in between. Germline loops: CDR1 SGHKS, CDR2 YYEKEE (reference sequence). As DNA, the CDR3 is TGTGCCAGCAGCCCGGACAGTTGGAATGAAAAACTGTTTTTT. This gives the protein CASSPDSWNEKLFF.

The chain couples TRBV6-5 to TRBJ1-1, with D possibly being TRBD1 (5 bases). Germline values: CDR1 MNHEY, CDR2 SVGAGI. V was cut by 5 bases and J by 4 bases, with 17 bases left in between. This CDR3 region has 15 residues. In DNA, the CDR3 is TGTGCCAGCAGTGGTTACTCTACTGGGGGCACTGAAGCTTTCTTT. Protein: CASSGYSTGGTEAFF.

V and J are TRBV12-5 and TRBJ1-1; 7 nucleotides align to TRBD1. The CDR3 loop spans 13 amino acids. CDR1 and CDR2 from the germline V gene are LGHNT and FRNRAP. V was pared by 6 bases and J by 4 bases, with 5 bases of the junction left unmatched. The DNA of the CDR3 is TGTGCTAGTGGACTCGAGGGGGCCACTGAAGCTTTCTTT. It translates to CASGLEGATEAFF.

The genes are TRBV4-3 and TRBJ2-3, with 8 bases fitting TRBD2. Germline values: CDR1 LGHNA, CDR2 YSLEER. The V and J ends lost 0 bases and 0 bases, in that order; junction bases with no gene match: 2. CDR3 length equals 16 residues. CDR3 coding DNA: TGCGCCAGCAGCCAAGAGGCTAGCGGGAGCACAGATACGCAGTATTTT. Its translation: CASSQEASGSTDTQYF.

This clone was detected once. The V and J genes are TRBV28 and TRBJ2-1; TRBD2 matches at 7 bases. J was trimmed by 9 bases and V by 6 bases; bases with no gene match: 5. Per the germline V gene, CDR1 is MDHEN and CDR2 is SYDVKM. The CDR3 length is 12 residues. The CDR3 bases are TGTGCCAGCAGACCACAGCGGGGTGAGCAGTTCTTC. Amino acids: CASRPQRGEQFF.

Concerning this clone itself: The junction differs from germline at one of its ends, possibly a read error. Other DNA variants within this sample encode the same CDR3. DNA of the CDR3: TGTGCCAGGGGGCGGGCGGATAATTCGCCCCTCCACTTT. This gives the protein CARGRADNSPLHF. The V and J genes are TRBV2 and TRBJ1-6, with D perhaps matching TRBD1 (5 bases). The germline V gene encodes CDR1 SNHLY and CDR2 FYNNEI. The CDR3 is 13 amino acids.

Regarding this clone: This specimen includes other DNA sequences encoding the same CDR3. The chain has TRBV29-1 and TRBJ1-2, with D perhaps matching TRBD1 (5 bases). Germline CDR1 reads SQVTM; CDR2 reads ANQGSEA. The CDR3 loop spans 13 amino acids. The germline V and J ends were trimmed by 6 bases and 2 bases, with 13 bases remaining between them. The CDR3 reads CSVVGRANYGYTF. The CDR3 nucleotides read TGCAGCGTCGTGGGGCGGGCCAACTATGGCTACACCTTC.

This clone was recorded a few times. The V and J genes are TRBV5-1 and TRBJ2-1; D not certain. Germline CDR1 and CDR2: SGHRS and YFSETQ. V was clipped by 4 bases and J by 7 bases, with 15 bases between them. This CDR3 comprises 14 residues. CDR3 coding DNA: TGCGCCAGCAGCCCGTCCCCGCAGGATAATGAGCAGTTCTTC. Translated, it gives CASSPSPQDNEQFF.

This chain links TRBV28 with TRBJ1-1; D gene uncertain. Germline CDR1 and CDR2: MDHEN and SYDVKM. CDR3 size: 12 residues. The ends were cut back, 7 bases at V and 4 bases at J, with 10 bases in the middle. Here the CDR3 DNA reads TGTGCCAGCATGTTGCGGTTCACTGAAGCTTTCTTT. It translates to CASMLRFTEAFF.

The V gene is TRBV5-1, the J gene TRBJ2-1; 8 nucleotides agree with TRBD2. CDR3 length: 14 amino acids. Germline values: CDR1 SGHRS, CDR2 YFSETQ. The V and J ends lost 4 bases and 9 bases, in that order; junction bases with no gene match: 9. In DNA, the CDR3 is TGCGCCAGCAGCAGGACCCGGGAGGGTCTTGAGCAGTTCTTC. Translation gives CASSRTREGLEQFF.

In nucleotides, the CDR3 is TGTGCCAGCAGTGTACATTATGCGGGAGGTAACGAGCAGTTCTTC. Protein product: CASSVHYAGGNEQFF. The chain couples TRBV6-1 to TRBJ2-1; 8 nucleotides agree with TRBD2. V lost 4 bases to trimming and J lost 10 bases; unmatched junction nucleotides: 12. CDR1 MNHNS and CDR2 SASEGT come from the germline V gene. The CDR3 sequence is 15 residues long.

CDR3 nucleotide sequence: TGTGCCAGCAGCTCCTCGAGGACAGGGGGGGGAGAGACCCAGTACTTC. It encodes CASSSSRTGGGETQYF. This chain links TRBV11-2 with TRBJ2-5; 10 nucleotides line up with TRBD1. CDR1 is SGHAT and CDR2 is FQNNGV in the germline V gene. The J segment lost 4 bases and the V segment lost 4 bases, leaving 9 bases of the junction unmatched. The CDR3 is made up of 16 amino acids.

CDR3 loop: CASSSLLGANPGANVLTF. As DNA, the CDR3 is TGTGCCAGCAGCAGCCTCCTGGGGGCCAATCCTGGGGCCAACGTCCTGACTTTC. The V call is TRBV21-1, the J call TRBJ2-6; the table's D call, TRBD1, has no DNA check behind it. TRBV21-1 is given as a pseudogene. CDR3 size: 18 residues.

The chain joins TRBV28 to TRBJ1-1, with D perhaps matching TRBD1 (5 bases). V lost 3 bases to trimming and J lost 6 bases, with 14 bases between them. The CDR3 is made up of 14 amino acids. Germline V gives CDR1 MDHEN, CDR2 SYDVKM. CDR3 residues: CASSFRQGKAEAFF. CDR3 in DNA: TGTGCCAGCAGTTTCAGGCAGGGAAAGGCTGAAGCTTTCTTT.

The V gene is TRBV18, the J gene TRBJ2-3; 8 positions match TRBD2. The CDR3 totals 14 residues. CDR1 KGHSH and CDR2 LQKENI come from the germline V gene. The J segment lost 1 base and the V segment lost 5 bases, leaving 2 bases of the junction unmatched. This CDR3 is CASSTGGGTDTQYF. CDR3 in DNA: TGTGCCAGCTCAACCGGGGGGGGCACAGATACGCAGTATTTT.

CDR3 DNA sequence: TGTGCCAGCAGGACGGGGGGACAAGAGACCCAGTACTTC. Translation: CASRTGGQETQYF. This rearrangement joins TRBV5-4 to TRBJ2-5; 7 bases are shared with TRBD2. The CDR3 is 13 residues long. Germline CDR1 is SGHNT and CDR2 is YYREEE (reference sequence). V gave up 5 bases and J gave up 2 bases; unmatched junction bases: 3.

The chain links TRBV28 to TRBJ2-1; 9 nucleotides match TRBD2. In germline, CDR1 is MDHEN, CDR2 SYDVKM. J lost 7 bases, V lost 2 bases, and 12 bases had no gene match. The CDR3 consists of 17 residues. CDR3 residues: CASSLMGASGMGNEQFF. In DNA form, the CDR3 reads TGTGCCAGCAGTTTAATGGGGGCTAGCGGGATGGGGAATGAGCAGTTCTTC.

The chain couples TRBV7-3 to TRBJ2-2; D is possibly TRBD1 (6 bases). V lost 5 bases, J lost 7 bases, and 14 bases lay in between. Germline V gene sequence: CDR1 SGHTA, CDR2 FQGTGA. The CDR3 runs 14 residues. The CDR3 sequence is CASSPGQGIGELFF. In nucleotides, the CDR3 is TGTGCCAGCAGCCCGGGACAAGGGATCGGGGAGCTGTTTTTT.

The genes are TRBV9 and TRBJ2-2; 8 nucleotides align to TRBD2. In germline, CDR1 is SGDLS, CDR2 YYNGEE. The CDR3 is 16 amino acids. V shed 2 bases, J shed 7 bases, and the junction held 10 bases outside the gene matches. The CDR3 DNA reads as TGTGCCAGCAGCGTTTCCAGCGGGAGCTATGGCGGGGAGCTGTTTTTT. Its translation is CASSVSSGSYGGELFF.

The chain recombines TRBV9 with TRBJ2-1; possible D gene TRBD2, 7 bases. V gave up 3 bases and J gave up 3 bases, with 13 bases separating them. CDR3 length: 15 amino acids. Germline values: CDR1 SGDLS, CDR2 YYNGEE. CDR3 protein: CASSGEGDYYNEQFF. The CDR3 DNA is TGTGCCAGCAGCGGAGAGGGGGACTACTACAATGAGCAGTTCTTC.

V is TRBV7-8 and J is TRBJ2-1; 9 bases are a match to TRBD2. The germline CDR1 and CDR2 sequences are SGHVS and FQNEAQ. Germline trimming cut 6 bases from V and 10 bases from J; bases unmatched to any gene: 1. The CDR3 length is 11 residues. The CDR3 coding sequence is TGTGCCAGCAGTCTAGCGGGGGAGCAGTTCTTC. Amino acids: CASSLAGEQFF. Drawing the rest from reference TRBV7-8 and TRBJ2-1, the complete variable domain is GAGVSQSPRYKVAKRGQDVALRCDPISGHVSLFWYQQALGQGPEFLTYFQNEAQLDKSGLPSDRFFAERPEGSVSTLKIQRTQQEDSAVYLCASSLAGEQFFGPGTRLTVL.

This chain connects TRBV10-3 to TRBJ2-7, with TRBD2 matching over 11 bases. Germline V gene data show CDR1 as ENHRY and CDR2 as SYGVKD. The CDR3 length is 17 residues. The ends lost 3 bases at V and 2 bases at J; junction bases unmatched: 9. The CDR3 DNA reads TGTGCCATCAGTGACCTGCACGGGACTAGCGGTACCTACGAGCAGTACTTC. It encodes CAISDLHGTSGTYEQYF.

The gene calls are TRBV6-5 and TRBJ2-1; D is undetermined. The CDR3 has 16 residues. V was pared by 4 bases and J by 0 bases, with 13 bases between. CDR1 is MNHEY, CDR2 SVGAGI, per germline. CDR3 amino acids: CASSFRWTGSYNEQFF. The CDR3 DNA reads TGTGCCAGCAGTTTTCGTTGGACGGGCTCCTACAATGAGCAGTTCTTC.

CDR3 amino acids: CASSLVPRQVPYEQYF. DNA of the CDR3: TGTGCCAGCAGCTTGGTACCTCGGCAGGTACCGTACGAGCAGTACTTC. The gene calls are TRBV11-2 and TRBJ2-7; the D is unclear. The CDR3 is 16 amino acids. Germline V gene data show CDR1 as SGHAT and CDR2 as FQNNGV. Trimming pared 3 bases from V and 4 bases from J, leaving 19 bases between. Full variable domain (missing parts from reference TRBV11-2 and TRBJ2-7): EAGVAQSPRYKIIEKRQSVAFWCNPISGHATLYWYQQILGQGPKLLIQFQNNGVVDDSQLPKDRFSAERLKGVDSTLKIQPAKLEDSAVYLCASSLVPRQVPYEQYFGPGTRLTVT.